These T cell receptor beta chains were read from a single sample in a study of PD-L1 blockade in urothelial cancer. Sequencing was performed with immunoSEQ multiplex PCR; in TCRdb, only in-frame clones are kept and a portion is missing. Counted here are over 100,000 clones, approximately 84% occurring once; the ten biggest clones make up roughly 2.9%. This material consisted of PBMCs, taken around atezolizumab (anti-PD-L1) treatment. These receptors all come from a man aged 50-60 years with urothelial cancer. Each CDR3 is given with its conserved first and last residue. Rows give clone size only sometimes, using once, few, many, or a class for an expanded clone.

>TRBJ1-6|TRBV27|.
CASSPRQGNNSPLHF
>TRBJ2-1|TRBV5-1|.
CASSFSGSSYNEQFF
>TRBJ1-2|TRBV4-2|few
CASSQDRNGGIYGYTF
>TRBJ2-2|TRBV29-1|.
CSGQGALGGELFF
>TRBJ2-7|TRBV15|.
CATSRDPSGEQYF
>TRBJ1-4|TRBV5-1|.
CASSLDTAEKLFF
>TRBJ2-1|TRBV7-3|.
CASSLASGDNEQFF
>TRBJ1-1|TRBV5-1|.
CASSLSGTGTQNTEAFF
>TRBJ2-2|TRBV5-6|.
CASSLESGVSTGELFF
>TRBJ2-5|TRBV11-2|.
CASSLGLAEETQYF
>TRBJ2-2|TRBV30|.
CAWSVTSAGELFF
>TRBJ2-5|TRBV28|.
CASSFSGYGETQYF
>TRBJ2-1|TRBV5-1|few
CASREKGEQFF
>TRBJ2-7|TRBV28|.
CASSAGQAYSYEQYF
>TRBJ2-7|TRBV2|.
CASSREAYEQYF
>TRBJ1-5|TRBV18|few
CASSPDSYQPQHF
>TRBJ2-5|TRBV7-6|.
CASSSELAGEVQETQYF
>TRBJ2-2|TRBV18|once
CASSPSQTTGELFF
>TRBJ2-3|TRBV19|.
CASSIGQGPDTQYF
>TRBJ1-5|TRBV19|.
CASSVQGEQPQHF
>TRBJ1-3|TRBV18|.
CASSSNPQGIGNTIYF